Listed below are T cell receptor beta chains from one sample, sequenced in a study of CD8+ T cells in alopecia areata. Data came from immunoSEQ multiplex PCR; TCRdb stores just in-frame clones and leaves some out. Seen here are about 120,000 clones, around 58% observed once, and the top ten hold almost 30%. Sample: CD8+ T cells sorted from blood, taken at week 4, from a patient treated with tofacitinib. These receptors originate from a human donor with alopecia areata. Each CDR3 is given with its conserved first and last residue. The D gene is left open where the match is weak. A row's size may be missing; if present it is once, few, many or a size class.

v_call	d_call	j_call	clone_size	cdr3_aa	cdr3_nt
TRBV29-1	-	TRBJ2-7	-	CSVEDDRRYEQYF	TGCAGCGTTGAAGACGACAGGCGCTACGAGCAGTACTTC
TRBV29-1	-	TRBJ1-1	-	CSVTGTQREAFF	TGCAGCGTGACCGGGACACAACGTGAAGCTTTCTTT
TRBV30	-	TRBJ1-2	few	CAWRTADYGYTF	TGTGCCTGGAGGACAGCGGACTATGGCTACACCTTC
TRBV25-1	TRBD1	TRBJ1-1	few	CASRRQGRHEAFF	TGTGCCAGCAGGAGACAGGGGCGGCATGAAGCTTTCTTT
TRBV5-4	-	TRBJ2-1	-	CASSLEGTASYNEQFF	TGTGCCAGCAGCTTGGAAGGGACTGCTTCCTACAATGAGCAGTTCTTC
TRBV15	TRBD2	TRBJ2-1	-	CATRGSGGYNEQFF	TGTGCCACGAGGGGTAGCGGGGGTTACAATGAGCAGTTCTTC
TRBV29-1	TRBD2	TRBJ2-2	-	CSVYLAGVHTGELFF	TGCAGCGTATATCTAGCGGGGGTGCACACCGGGGAGCTGTTTTTT
TRBV29-1	TRBD1	TRBJ1-2	-	CSVLDRAYTF	TGCAGCGTCCTGGACAGGGCCTACACCTTC
TRBV11-2	TRBD2	TRBJ2-4	-	CASRGLGLAGGLENIQYF	TGTGCCAGCAGAGGGCTTGGACTAGCGGGGGGCCTGGAAAACATTCAGTACTTC
TRBV5-1	-	TRBJ2-7	-	CASSLGSPYEQYF	TGCGCCAGCAGCTTGGGCAGCCCCTACGAGCAGTACTTC
TRBV14	-	TRBJ2-5	-	CASSRLNRETQYF	TGTGCCAGCAGCCGTCTGAATAGGGAGACCCAGTACTTC
TRBV7-9	-	TRBJ1-2	-	CASSLPDRVPGYTF	TGTGCCAGCAGCTTACCCGACCGCGTCCCCGGCTACACCTTC
TRBV11-2	TRBD1	TRBJ1-1	-	CASSLGTGNTEAFF	TGTGCCAGCAGCTTAGGGACAGGGAACACTGAAGCTTTCTTT
TRBV14	-	TRBJ2-1	-	CASSLGGSSYNEQFF	TGTGCCAGCAGCCTAGGGGGGAGCTCCTACAATGAGCAGTTCTTC
TRBV13	-	TRBJ1-2	-	CASSTSNYGYTF	TGTGCCAGCAGTACCTCGAACTATGGCTACACCTTC
TRBV25-1	TRBD1	TRBJ2-3	-	CASSLDRRTDTQYF	TGTGCCAGCAGCCTGGACAGGCGAACAGATACGCAGTATTTT
TRBV7-9	-	TRBJ1-2	few	CASSLVGRGYTF	TGTGCCAGCAGCTTAGTAGGGAGAGGCTACACCTTC
TRBV29-1	-	TRBJ2-3	-	CSVSFPLASYSTDTQYF	TGCAGCGTGAGTTTCCCTTTAGCGAGCTATAGCACAGATACGCAGTATTTT
TRBV27	-	TRBJ1-1	-	CASSYGALNTEAFF	TGTGCCAGCTCATATGGCGCGTTGAACACTGAAGCTTTCTTT
TRBV7-8	-	TRBJ1-4	few	CASSLALGVEGEKLFF	TGTGCCAGCAGCTTAGCGCTAGGGGTTGAGGGCGAAAAACTGTTTTTT
TRBV6-5	-	TRBJ1-2	-	CASSTGLGNYGYTF	TGTGCCAGCAGTACGGGACTGGGGAACTATGGCTACACCTTC
TRBV30	-	TRBJ1-1	-	CAWSGGEAFF	TGTGCCTGGAGCGGGGGTGAAGCTTTCTTT
TRBV5-1	TRBD2	TRBJ2-7	-	CASSVGLALAYEQYF	TGCGCCAGCAGCGTAGGACTAGCGCTGGCCTACGAGCAGTACTTC
TRBV15	-	TRBJ2-5	-	CATSRDSPGVRETQYF	TGTGCCACCAGCAGAGATTCCCCGGGGGTGCGAGAGACCCAGTACTTC
TRBV23-1	-	TRBJ1-5	once	CASSLRGAQHF	TGCGCCAGCAGCCTCCGCGGGGCCCAGCATTTT
TRBV21-1	-	TRBJ1-1	-	CASSDSADSLVQGFGMNTEAFF	TGTGCCAGCAGCGACTCAGCCGATTCGTTGGTGCAGGGGTTCGGGATGAACACTGAAGCTTTCTTT
TRBV7-9	-	TRBJ1-2	-	CASSPSPQTETYGYTF	TGTGCCAGCAGCCCCTCACCTCAGACAGAGACGTATGGCTACACCTTC
TRBV29-1	-	TRBJ1-2	-	CSVDFPGHPFYGYTF	TGCAGCGTTGACTTTCCCGGACACCCGTTCTATGGCTACACCTTC
TRBV30	-	TRBJ1-4	-	CAWSKTATNEKLFF	TGTGCCTGGAGTAAGACCGCAACTAATGAAAAACTGTTTTTT
TRBV30	-	TRBJ2-5	-	CAWSEGGETQYF	TGTGCCTGGAGTGAGGGGGGGGAGACCCAGTACTTC
TRBV29-1	-	TRBJ2-1	-	CSVEGHLDYNEQFF	TGCAGCGTTGAGGGACACCTTGACTACAATGAGCAGTTCTTC
TRBV4-1	-	TRBJ2-7	-	CASSQDSTGYNYEQYF	TGCGCCAGCAGCCAAGACTCTACAGGGTACAATTACGAGCAGTACTTC
TRBV9	TRBD1	TRBJ2-5	-	CASSVGDRVQETQYF	TGTGCCAGCAGCGTAGGGGACAGAGTCCAAGAGACCCAGTACTTC
TRBV27	-	TRBJ2-1	few	CASRLDGYNEQFF	TGTGCCAGCAGATTGGACGGGTACAATGAGCAGTTCTTC
TRBV29-1	-	TRBJ1-2	-	CSVEDPYGYTF	TGCAGCGTTGAAGATCCCTATGGCTACACCTTC
TRBV7-9	-	TRBJ1-2	few	CASSLQGMYGYTF	TGTGCCAGCAGCTTACAGGGGATGTATGGCTACACCTTC
TRBV29-1	TRBD1	TRBJ1-2	-	CSVDGQGTHGYTF	TGCAGCGTAGACGGACAGGGGACCCATGGCTACACCTTC
TRBV15	-	TRBJ2-7	-	CATSRGHGYEQYF	TGTGCCACCAGCAGAGGACACGGGTACGAGCAGTACTTC
TRBV7-9	-	TRBJ2-1	-	CASRPDSNEQFF	TGTGCCAGCAGACCGGACAGCAATGAGCAGTTCTTC
TRBV7-6	TRBD1	TRBJ1-3	-	CASSEGGAIAGNTIYF	TGTGCCAGCAGCGAAGGGGGCGCCATCGCTGGAAACACCATATATTTT
TRBV2	TRBD2	TRBJ2-2	-	CASNVAGITGELFF	TGTGCCAGCAACGTAGCGGGGATCACCGGGGAGCTGTTTTTT
TRBV2	-	TRBJ2-3	-	CATLAAEADTQYF	TGTGCCACCCTAGCCGCTGAGGCAGATACGCAGTATTTT
TRBV7-9	-	TRBJ2-1	-	CASRVLGTDNEQFF	TGTGCCAGCAGGGTCCTAGGAACAGACAATGAGCAGTTCTTC
TRBV9	-	TRBJ2-5	-	CASSVGGNQETQYF	TGTGCCAGCAGCGTAGGGGGGAACCAAGAGACCCAGTACTTC
TRBV30	-	TRBJ2-7	-	CAWSVGNNPYEQYF	TGTGCCTGGAGTGTCGGGAACAATCCCTACGAGCAGTACTTC
TRBV5-4	-	TRBJ2-7	-	CASSLGAGTYEQYF	TGTGCCAGCAGCTTAGGTGCAGGGACCTACGAGCAGTACTTC
TRBV29-1	-	TRBJ1-2	-	CSVTGIPGEADYGYTF	TGCAGCGTCACTGGTATCCCAGGGGAGGCGGACTATGGCTACACCTTC
TRBV30	-	TRBJ2-5	few	CAWRSDGEETQYF	TGTGCCTGGAGATCGGACGGGGAAGAGACCCAGTACTTC
TRBV27	-	TRBJ1-2	few	CASSFQGSAYGYTF	TGTGCCAGCAGTTTCCAGGGGAGTGCATATGGCTACACCTTC
TRBV30	-	TRBJ1-1	-	CAWEAGTNTEAFF	TGTGCCTGGGAGGCGGGGACAAACACTGAAGCTTTCTTT
TRBV29-1	TRBD1	TRBJ1-2	-	CSVVRTGGDYGYTF	TGCAGCGTTGTCCGTACAGGGGGCGACTATGGCTACACCTTC
TRBV7-9	TRBD1	TRBJ1-1	-	CASTRGPEAFF	TGTGCCAGCACCAGGGGGCCTGAAGCTTTCTTT
TRBV2	-	TRBJ2-5	few	CASSENARSQETQYF	TGTGCCAGCAGTGAAAACGCCCGATCCCAAGAGACCCAGTACTTC
TRBV6-6	-	TRBJ1-2	-	CASSPAEGERYGYTF	TGTGCCAGCAGCCCCGCTGAGGGAGAGCGCTATGGCTACACCTTC
TRBV14	-	TRBJ2-1	-	CASSPSSSYNEQFF	TGTGCCAGCAGCCCGTCGAGCTCCTACAATGAGCAGTTCTTC